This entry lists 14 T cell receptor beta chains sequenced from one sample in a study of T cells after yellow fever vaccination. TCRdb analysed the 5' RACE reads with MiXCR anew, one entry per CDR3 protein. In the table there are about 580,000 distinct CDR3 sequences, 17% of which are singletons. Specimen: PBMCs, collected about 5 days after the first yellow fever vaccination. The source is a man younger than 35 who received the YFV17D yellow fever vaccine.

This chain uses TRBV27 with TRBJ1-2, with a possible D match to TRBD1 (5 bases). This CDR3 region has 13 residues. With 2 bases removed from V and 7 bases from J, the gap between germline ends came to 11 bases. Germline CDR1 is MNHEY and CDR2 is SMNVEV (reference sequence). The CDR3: CASSLAGKRGYTF. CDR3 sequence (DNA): TGTGCCAGCAGTTTAGCAGGGAAACGTGGCTACACCTTC.

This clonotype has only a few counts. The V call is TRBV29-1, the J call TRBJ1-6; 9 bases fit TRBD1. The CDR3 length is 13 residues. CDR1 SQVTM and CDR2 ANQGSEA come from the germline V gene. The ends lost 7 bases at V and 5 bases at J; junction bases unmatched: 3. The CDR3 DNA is TGCAGCGCGGGACAGGGTGATAATTCACCCCTCCACTTT. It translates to CSAGQGDNSPLHF.

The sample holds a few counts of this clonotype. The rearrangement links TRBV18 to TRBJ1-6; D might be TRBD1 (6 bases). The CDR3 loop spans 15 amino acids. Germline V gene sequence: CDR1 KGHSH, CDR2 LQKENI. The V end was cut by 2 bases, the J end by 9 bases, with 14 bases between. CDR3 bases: TGTGCCAGCTCACCAAACAGGGCGGATCTTTCACCCCTCCACTTT. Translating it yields CASSPNRADLSPLHF.

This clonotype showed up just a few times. The CDR3 loop reads CSAPMVGGYNEQFF. The CDR3 DNA reads as TGCAGTGCCCCAATGGTGGGGGGATACAATGAGCAGTTCTTC. V gene TRBV20-1 combines with J gene TRBJ2-1, with D possibly TRBD2 on 6 matching bases. CDR1 is DFQATT, CDR2 SNEGSKA, per germline (reference sequence). This CDR3 is built from 14 residues. V lost 6 bases and J 4 bases, leaving 16 bases between the germline ends.

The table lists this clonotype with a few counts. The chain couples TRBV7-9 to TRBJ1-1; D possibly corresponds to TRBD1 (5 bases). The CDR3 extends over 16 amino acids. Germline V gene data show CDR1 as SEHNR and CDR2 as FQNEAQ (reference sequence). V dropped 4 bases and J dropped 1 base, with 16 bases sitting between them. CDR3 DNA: TGTGCCAGCAGCTCTGGAGTGGGACTCACGAACACTGAAGCTTTCTTT. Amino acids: CASSSGVGLTNTEAFF.

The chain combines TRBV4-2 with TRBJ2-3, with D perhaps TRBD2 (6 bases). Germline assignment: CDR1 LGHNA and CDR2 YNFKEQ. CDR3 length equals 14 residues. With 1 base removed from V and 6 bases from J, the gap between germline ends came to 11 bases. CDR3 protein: CASSQGRLADTQYF. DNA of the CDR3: TGTGCCAGCAGCCAAGGTCGGCTAGCGGATACGCAGTATTTT.

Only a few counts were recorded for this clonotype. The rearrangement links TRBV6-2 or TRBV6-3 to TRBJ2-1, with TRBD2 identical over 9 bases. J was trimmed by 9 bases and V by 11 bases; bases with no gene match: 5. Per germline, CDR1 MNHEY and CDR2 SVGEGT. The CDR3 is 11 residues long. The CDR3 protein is CAATSGAEQFF. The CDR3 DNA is TGTGCCGCGACTAGCGGTGCTGAGCAGTTCTTC.

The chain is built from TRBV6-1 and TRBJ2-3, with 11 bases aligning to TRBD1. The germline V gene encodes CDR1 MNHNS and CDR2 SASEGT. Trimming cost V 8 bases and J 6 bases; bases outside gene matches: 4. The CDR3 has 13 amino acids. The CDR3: CASAGQGADTQYF. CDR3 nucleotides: TGTGCCAGCGCCGGACAGGGGGCGGATACGCAGTATTTT.

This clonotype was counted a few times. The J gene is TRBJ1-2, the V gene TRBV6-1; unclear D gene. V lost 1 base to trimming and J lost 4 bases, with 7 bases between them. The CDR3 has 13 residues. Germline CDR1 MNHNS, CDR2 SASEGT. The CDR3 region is CASSEGALYGYTF. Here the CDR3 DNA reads TGTGCCAGCAGTGAAGGAGCGCTCTATGGCTACACCTTC.

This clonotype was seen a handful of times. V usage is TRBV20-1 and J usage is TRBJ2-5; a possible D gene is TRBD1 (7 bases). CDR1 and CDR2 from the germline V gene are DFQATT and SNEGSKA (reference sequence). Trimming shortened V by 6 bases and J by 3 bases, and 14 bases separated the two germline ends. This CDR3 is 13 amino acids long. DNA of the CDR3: TGCAGTGCAGGGGGGACAGCGAAAGAGACCCAGTACTTC. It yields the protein CSAGGTAKETQYF.

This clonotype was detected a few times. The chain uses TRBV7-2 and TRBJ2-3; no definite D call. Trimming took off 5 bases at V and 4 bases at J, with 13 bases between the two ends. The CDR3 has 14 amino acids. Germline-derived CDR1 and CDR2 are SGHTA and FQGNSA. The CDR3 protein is CASSLGSRADTQYF. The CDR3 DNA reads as TGTGCCAGCAGCCTAGGGTCTAGGGCAGATACGCAGTATTTT.

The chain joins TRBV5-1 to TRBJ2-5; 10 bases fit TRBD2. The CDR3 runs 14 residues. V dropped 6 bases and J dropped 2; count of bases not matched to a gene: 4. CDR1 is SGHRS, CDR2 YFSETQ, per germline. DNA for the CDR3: TGCGCCAGCACCGGGACTAGCGAACAAGAGACCCAGTACTTC. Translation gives CASTGTSEQETQYF.

Here the CDR3 reads CASSRRTGEYEQYF. The CDR3 DNA sequence: TGTGCCAGCAGCCGGAGGACAGGGGAATACGAGCAGTACTTC. The chain links TRBV7-2 to TRBJ2-7; TRBD1 agrees at 9 bases. This CDR3 is 14 amino acids long. Trimming removed 5 bases from V and 4 bases from J; junction bases left unmatched: 6. Germline assignment: CDR1 SGHTA and CDR2 FQGNSA.

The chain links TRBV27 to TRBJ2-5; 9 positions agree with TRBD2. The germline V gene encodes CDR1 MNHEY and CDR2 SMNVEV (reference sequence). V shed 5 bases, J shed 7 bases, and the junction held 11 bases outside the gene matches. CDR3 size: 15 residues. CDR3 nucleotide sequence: TGTGCCAGCAGTGTCCTTGGCGGGGGGGGTGGGACCCAGTACTTC. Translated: CASSVLGGGGGTQYF.